The 9 T cell receptor beta chains reported below all come from one sample, sequenced in a study of blood T cell repertoires in COVID-19. Repertoires were generated with immunoSEQ multiplex PCR, while TCRdb's copy carries only in-frame clones and drops some. The data show around 200,000 clones, 86% seen once. Sequencing was performed on PBMCs or T cells enriched from blood (not recorded which). The source of these receptors is a man in his forties with acute COVID-19.

J is TRBJ1-2 and V is TRBV5-4, with 7 bases matching TRBD1. In germline, CDR1 is SGHNT, CDR2 YYREEE (reference sequence). After removal of 0 bases from V and 4 bases from J, the junction contained 3 bases not matched to a gene. This CDR3 comprises 14 residues. For the CDR3, the DNA is TGTGCCAGCAGCTTGGATGGGACAGCCTATGGCTACACCTTC. This gives the protein CASSLDGTAYGYTF.

V and J are TRBV3-1 (or the pseudogene TRBV3-2) and TRBJ2-5; 7 bases fit TRBD2. This CDR3 contains 14 residues. In germline, CDR1 is LGHDT, CDR2 YNNKEL (reference sequence). Trimming at V came to 6 bases and at J to 5 bases, leaving 9 bases not matched to a gene. The CDR3 loop reads CASRLGGRDETQYF. The CDR3 DNA follows: TGTGCCAGCAGACTCGGAGGGAGGGACGAGACCCAGTACTTC.

This clone turned up a few times. The chain is built from TRBV5-6 and TRBJ1-4; 7 positions agree with TRBD1. V dropped 5 bases and J dropped 6; count of bases not matched to a gene: 10. Germline V gives CDR1 SGHDT, CDR2 YYEEEE. This CDR3 is built from 15 residues. CDR3 sequence: CASRPPGGGDEKLFF. The CDR3 DNA is TGTGCCAGCAGGCCCCCAGGAGGGGGCGATGAAAAACTGTTTTTT.

This sequence joins TRBV9 and TRBJ2-1; tentative D call: TRBD1 (6 bases). Germline assignment: CDR1 SGDLS and CDR2 YYNGEE. CDR3 length: 15 amino acids. Deletions cut 3 bases from V and 2 bases from J, with 12 bases between. The CDR3 DNA follows: TGTGCCAGCAGCGAACTGACAGGTGCCTACAATGAGCAGTTCTTC. Amino acid sequence: CASSELTGAYNEQFF.

This chain links TRBV9 with TRBJ2-5; D may be TRBD2 (5 bases). This CDR3 comprises 11 residues. The V gene's germline CDR1 is SGDLS and CDR2 YYNGEE. Deletions cut 3 bases from V and 10 bases from J, with 10 bases between. The CDR3 is CASSGREGQYF. CDR3 nucleotides: TGTGCCAGCAGCGGTAGAGAGGGCCAGTACTTC.

The V and J genes are TRBV14 and TRBJ2-7, with TRBD2 matching over 8 bases. J lost 3 bases, V lost 4 bases, and 8 bases had no gene match. CDR1 and CDR2 from the germline V gene are SGHDN and FVKESK. This CDR3 spans 15 amino acids. The CDR3: CASSLTGRDIYEQYF. CDR3 in DNA: TGTGCCAGCAGCCTAACCGGGAGGGACATCTACGAGCAGTACTTC.

The chain combines TRBV28 with TRBJ2-1; possibly TRBD1 for D (6 bases). The CDR3 runs 16 residues. Germline-derived CDR1 and CDR2 are MDHEN and SYDVKM. V lost 4 bases, J lost 4 bases, and 17 bases lay in between. CDR3: CASSSPGAATYNEQFF. CDR3 in DNA: TGTGCCAGCAGTTCCCCAGGGGCCGCGACTTACAATGAGCAGTTCTTC.

The chain uses TRBV2 and TRBJ2-1, with unresolved D. The CDR3 has 14 amino acids. Germline CDR1 reads SNHLY; CDR2 reads FYNNEI. Trimming took off 4 bases at V and 5 bases at J, with 12 bases between the two ends. The CDR3 coding sequence is TGTGCCAGCAGTGGAGCAACAGACAACAATGAGCAGTTCTTC. It yields the protein CASSGATDNNEQFF.

The CDR3 nucleotides are TGTGCCAGCAGTTTAGACAGGAGGAACACTGAAGCTTTCTTT. Encoded protein: CASSLDRRNTEAFF. The chain carries TRBV27 and TRBJ1-1; possible D gene TRBD1, 6 bases. V was trimmed by 2 bases and J by 1 base, leaving 8 bases between them. CDR3 size: 14 residues. Germline values: CDR1 MNHEY, CDR2 SMNVEV (reference sequence).